This T cell receptor (beta chain) was observed in a study of T-cell memory formation after mild COVID-19. Background on the study: In these data, TCR clusters were largely donor specific. Study outcomes and limitations: The study detected some responding clones in pre-infection memory, suggesting cross-reactive memory joined. Clones contracting across day 15 to 85 had a balanced CD4/CD8 profile; later expanding clones leaned CD4+.

Remarks on this clonotype: The antigen is undetermined.

Via MiXCR, TCRdb re-called the 5' RACE reads, giving one row per CDR3 protein. The sample has some 110,000 distinct CDR3 sequences, over 15% seen once. The CDR3 consists of 16 residues. Trimming took 6 bases from V and 0 from J, leaving 12 bases between them. This clonotype was obtained from an adult woman who had mild COVID-19 (a few samples of this study predate the infection). Cell type and time point are not known. The rearrangement joins TRBV12-3 or TRBV12-4 to TRBJ2-6; TRBD1 might be the D (5 bases). The sample taken for sequencing was PBMCs or a T cell subset sorted from them (not recorded which). The chain's CDR3 is CASSPGQASGANVLTF. The CDR3 nucleotides read TGTGCCAGCAGCCCCGGACAAGCCTCTGGGGCCAACGTCCTGACTTTC.